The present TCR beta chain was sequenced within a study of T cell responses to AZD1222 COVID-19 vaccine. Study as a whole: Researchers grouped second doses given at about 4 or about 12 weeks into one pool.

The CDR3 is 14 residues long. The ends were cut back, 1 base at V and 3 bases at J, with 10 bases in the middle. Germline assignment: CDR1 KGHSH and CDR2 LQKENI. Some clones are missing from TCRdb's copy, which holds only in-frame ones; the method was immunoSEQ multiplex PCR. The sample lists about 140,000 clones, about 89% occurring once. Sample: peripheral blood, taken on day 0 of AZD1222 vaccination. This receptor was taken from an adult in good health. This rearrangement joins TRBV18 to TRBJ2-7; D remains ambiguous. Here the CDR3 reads CASSPLPQDYEQYF. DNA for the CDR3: TGTGCCAGCTCACCACTGCCGCAGGACTACGAGCAGTACTTC.